Below, 14 T cell receptor beta chains from the same sample are listed, as sequenced in a study of blood T cell repertoires in COVID-19. Profiling relied on immunoSEQ multiplex PCR, and the TCRdb table lists in-frame clones only, not all of them. The table records 300,000 or so clones, 86% of them present only once. The sequencing sample was made of peripheral blood. Receptors originate from a woman in her forties or fifties with acute or convalescent COVID-19.

V usage is TRBV6-2 or TRBV6-3 and J usage is TRBJ2-2, with D possibly matching TRBD1 (6 bases). This CDR3 has 15 residues. CDR1 MNHEY and CDR2 SVGEGT come from the germline V gene. V lost 6 bases and J lost 1, with 12 bases in between. CDR3: CASRPTTGNTGELFF. CDR3 bases: TGTGCCAGCAGACCTACGACAGGGAACACCGGGGAGCTGTTTTTT.

The chain recombines TRBV27 with TRBJ1-1; D uncertain. The CDR3 is 15 residues long. V gave up 1 base and J gave up 2 bases, with 11 bases separating them. In germline, CDR1 is MNHEY, CDR2 SMNVEV (reference sequence). The CDR3 region is CASSLWAASNTEAFF. The CDR3 nucleotides read TGTGCCAGCAGTTTATGGGCAGCAAGCAACACTGAAGCTTTCTTT.

This chain uses TRBV4-1 with TRBJ2-2, with TRBD2 matching 8 bases. Germline V gene data show CDR1 as MGHRA and CDR2 as YSYEKL. CDR3 length equals 16 residues. V was pared by 1 base and J by 7 bases, with 8 bases of the junction left unmatched. CDR3 sequence reads: CASSQALAGNGGELFF. In DNA, the CDR3 is TGCGCCAGCAGCCAAGCCCTAGCGGGTAACGGCGGGGAGCTGTTTTTT.

The rearrangement joins TRBV5-1 to TRBJ1-1; no clear D gene. CDR1 and CDR2 (germline): SGHRS, YFSETQ. Trimming took off 4 bases at V and 3 bases at J, with 19 bases between the two ends. The CDR3 runs to 16 residues. The CDR3 reads CASSPGGASTDTEAFF. In DNA form, the CDR3 reads TGCGCCAGCAGCCCTGGAGGTGCCAGCACGGACACTGAAGCTTTCTTT.

The rearrangement links TRBV6-6 to TRBJ2-7; tentatively, D is TRBD2 (6 bases). Germline loops: CDR1 MNHNY, CDR2 SVGAGI (reference sequence). V lost 6 bases, J lost 4 bases, and 19 bases lay in between. The CDR3 consists of 15 residues. CDR3 bases: TGTGCCAGCAGCGCACGCCTGGACGGGAGATACGAGCAGTACTTC. The encoded protein is CASSARLDGRYEQYF.

The V and J genes are TRBV30 and TRBJ1-2, with D maybe TRBD1 (5 bases). The V end lost 0 bases, the J end lost 2 bases, and 16 bases lay between the germline ends. The CDR3 has 16 residues. Germline V gene lookup returns CDR1 GTSNPN and CDR2 SVGIG (reference sequence). The CDR3 region is CAWSVRGRGTNYGYTF. CDR3 coding DNA: TGTGCCTGGAGTGTAAGGGGCAGAGGCACGAACTATGGCTACACCTTC. Based on the CDR3 plus reference TRBV30 and TRBJ1-2, the full variable domain is SQTIHQWPATLVQPVGSPLSLECTVEGTSNPNLYWYRQAAGRGLQLLFYSVGIGQISSEVPQNLSASRPQDRQFILSSKKLLLSDSGFYLCAWSVRGRGTNYGYTFGSGTRLTVV.

This chain connects TRBV5-4 to TRBJ1-4, with D unresolved. From germline, CDR1 is SGHNT and CDR2 YYREEE (reference sequence). The CDR3 sequence is 15 residues long. V shed 4 bases and J shed 8 bases, with 18 bases lying between them. CDR3 protein: CASSTGSGTREKLFF. CDR3 DNA: TGTGCCAGCAGCACTGGGTCCGGTACTAGAGAAAAACTGTTTTTT.

The chain links TRBV9 to TRBJ1-5; D uncertain. Germline V gene sequence: CDR1 SGDLS, CDR2 YYNGEE. This CDR3 region has 13 residues. Deletions cut 4 bases from V and 0 bases from J, with 5 bases between. The chain's CDR3 is CASSRDSNQPQHF. The CDR3 nucleotides read TGTGCCAGCAGCCGGGATAGCAATCAGCCCCAGCATTTT. The variable domain in full, completed from reference TRBV9 and TRBJ1-5, reads DSGVTQTPKHLITATGQRVTLRCSPRSGDLSVYWYQQSLDQGLQFLIQYYNGEERAKGNILERFSAQQFPDLHSELNLSSLELGDSALYFCASSRDSNQPQHFGDGTRLSIL.

This sequence joins TRBV5-1 and TRBJ2-1; D gene unclear. The CDR3 is 12 residues long. Germline CDR1 SGHRS, CDR2 YFSETQ. Trimming pared 3 bases from V and 8 bases from J, leaving 9 bases between. In DNA, the CDR3 is TGCGCCAGCAGCTCTAAGATCTATGAGCAGTTCTTC. Its translation: CASSSKIYEQFF.

This chain uses TRBV19 with TRBJ2-3; TRBD1 agrees at 7 bases. The CDR3 spans 14 residues. Per germline, CDR1 LNHDA and CDR2 SQIVND (reference sequence). The V gene end was trimmed by 5 bases and the J gene end by 0 bases; junction bases not matched to a gene: 2. This chain's CDR3 is CASSGTDSTDTQYF. For the CDR3, the DNA is TGTGCCAGTAGTGGGACAGATAGCACAGATACGCAGTATTTT.

The chain links TRBV5-8 to TRBJ2-3, with D maybe TRBD2 (5 bases). The germline V and J ends were trimmed by 0 bases and 6 bases, with 11 bases remaining between them. The CDR3 consists of 14 residues. From germline, CDR1 is SGHTS and CDR2 YDEGEE. CDR3 amino acids: CASSLGTVMDTQYF. The CDR3 coding sequence is TGTGCCAGCAGCTTGGGGACTGTTATGGATACGCAGTATTTT.

V gene TRBV28 combines with J gene TRBJ2-7; the D gene is possibly TRBD2 (5 bases). Trimming took 4 bases from V and 4 from J, leaving 17 bases between them. Per the germline V gene, CDR1 is MDHEN and CDR2 is SYDVKM. This CDR3 has 15 amino acids. CDR3: CASSSPLTWEYEQYF. Written as DNA, the CDR3 is TGTGCCAGCAGTTCCCCGCTTACTTGGGAGTACGAGCAGTACTTC.

The CDR3 region has the DNA TGTGCCAGCAGCCCCCAGACAGGGGCGGCCTACAATGAGCAGTTCTTC. Translated, it gives CASSPQTGAAYNEQFF. The V call is TRBV7-2, the J call TRBJ2-1; 8 bases line up with TRBD1. With 5 bases clipped from V and 2 bases from J, the junction kept 8 bases outside the gene matches. This CDR3 comprises 16 residues. Germline CDR1 is SGHTA and CDR2 is FQGNSA.

The genes are TRBV6-6 and TRBJ1-2; TRBD1 matches at 7 bases. This CDR3 has 15 amino acids. Trimming took 7 bases from V and 3 from J; bases not matched to a gene: 11. Germline V gene data show CDR1 as MNHNY and CDR2 as SVGAGI (reference sequence). The CDR3 region is CASTSLGQKYYGYTF. The CDR3 bases are TGTGCCAGCACCTCCTTGGGACAGAAGTACTATGGCTACACCTTC.